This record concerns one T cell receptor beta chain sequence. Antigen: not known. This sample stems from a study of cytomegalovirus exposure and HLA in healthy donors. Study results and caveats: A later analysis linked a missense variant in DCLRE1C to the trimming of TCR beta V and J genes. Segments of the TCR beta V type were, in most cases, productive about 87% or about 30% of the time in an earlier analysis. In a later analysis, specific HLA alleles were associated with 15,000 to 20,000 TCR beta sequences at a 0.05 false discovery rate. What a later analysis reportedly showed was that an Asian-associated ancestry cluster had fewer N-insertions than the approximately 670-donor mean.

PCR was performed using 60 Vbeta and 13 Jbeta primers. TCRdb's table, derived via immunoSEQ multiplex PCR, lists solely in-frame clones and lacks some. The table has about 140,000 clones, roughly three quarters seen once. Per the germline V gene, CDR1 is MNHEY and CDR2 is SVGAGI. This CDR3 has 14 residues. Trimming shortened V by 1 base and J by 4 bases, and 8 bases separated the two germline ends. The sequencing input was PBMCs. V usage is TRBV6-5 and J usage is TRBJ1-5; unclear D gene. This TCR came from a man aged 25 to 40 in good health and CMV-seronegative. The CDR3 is CASSYFGINQPQHF. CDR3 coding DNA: TGTGCCAGCAGTTACTTCGGGATTAATCAGCCCCAGCATTTT.